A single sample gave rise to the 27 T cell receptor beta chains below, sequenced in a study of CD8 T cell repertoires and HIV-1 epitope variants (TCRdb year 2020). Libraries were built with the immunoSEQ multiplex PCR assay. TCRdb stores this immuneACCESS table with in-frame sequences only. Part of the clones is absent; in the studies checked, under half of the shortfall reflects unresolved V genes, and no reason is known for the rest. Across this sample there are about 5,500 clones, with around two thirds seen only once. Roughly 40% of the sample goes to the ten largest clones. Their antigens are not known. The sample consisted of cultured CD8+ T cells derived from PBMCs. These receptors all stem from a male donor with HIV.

The CDR3 protein is CASSHGGAGEQFF. Here the CDR3 DNA reads TGTGCCAGCAGCCACGGGGGGGCGGGTGAGCAGTTCTTC. The rearrangement uses TRBV13 and TRBJ2-1; 8 positions agree with TRBD2. CDR3 size: 13 residues. The ends lost 5 bases at V and 9 bases at J; junction bases unmatched: 6. CDR1 PRHDT and CDR2 FYEKMQ come from the germline V gene (reference sequence). The complete variable domain, with remaining parts taken from reference TRBV13 and TRBJ2-1, reads AAGVIQSPRHLIKEKRETATLKCYPIPRHDTVYWYQQGPGQDPQFLISFYEKMQSDKGSIPDRFSAQQFSDYHSELNMSSLELGDSALYFCASSHGGAGEQFFGPGTRLTVL.

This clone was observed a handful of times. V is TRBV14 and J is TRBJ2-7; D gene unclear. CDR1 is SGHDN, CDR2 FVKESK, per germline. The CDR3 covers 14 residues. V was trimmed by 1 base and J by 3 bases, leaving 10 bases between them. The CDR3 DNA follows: TGTGCCAGCAGCCAAGTAGAGGAGATCTACGAGCAGTACTTC. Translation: CASSQVEEIYEQYF.

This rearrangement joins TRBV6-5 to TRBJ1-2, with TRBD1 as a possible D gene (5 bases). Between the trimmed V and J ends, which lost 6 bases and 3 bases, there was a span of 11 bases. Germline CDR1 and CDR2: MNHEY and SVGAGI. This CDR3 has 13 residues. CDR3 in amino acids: CASRLSGYYGYTF. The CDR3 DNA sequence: TGTGCCAGCAGGCTCTCAGGGTACTATGGCTACACCTTC.

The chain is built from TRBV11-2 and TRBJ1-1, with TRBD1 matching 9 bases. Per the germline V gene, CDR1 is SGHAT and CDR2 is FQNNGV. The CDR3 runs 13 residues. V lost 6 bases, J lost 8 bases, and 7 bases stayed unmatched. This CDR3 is CASSLTGGREAFF. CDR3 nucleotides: TGTGCCAGCAGTCTTACAGGGGGCAGAGAAGCTTTCTTT.

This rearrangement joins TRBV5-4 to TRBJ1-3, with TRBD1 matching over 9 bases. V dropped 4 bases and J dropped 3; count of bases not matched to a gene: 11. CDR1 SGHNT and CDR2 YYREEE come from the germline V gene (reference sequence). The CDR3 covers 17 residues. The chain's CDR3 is CASSALDRGVGGNTIYF. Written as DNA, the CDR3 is TGTGCCAGCAGCGCGCTGGACAGGGGAGTCGGTGGAAACACCATATATTTT.

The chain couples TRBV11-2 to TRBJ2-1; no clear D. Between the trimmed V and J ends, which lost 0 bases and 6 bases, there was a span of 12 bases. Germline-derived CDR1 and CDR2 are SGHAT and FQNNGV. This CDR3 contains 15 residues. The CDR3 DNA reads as TGTGCCAGCAGCTTAGAAGAGGCACTCCCCAATGAGCAGTTCTTC. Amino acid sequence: CASSLEEALPNEQFF.

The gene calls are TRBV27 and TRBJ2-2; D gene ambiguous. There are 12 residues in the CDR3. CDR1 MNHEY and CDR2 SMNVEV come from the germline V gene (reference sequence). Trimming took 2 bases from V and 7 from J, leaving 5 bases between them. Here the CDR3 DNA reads TGTGCCAGCAGTTTACGTGGCGGGGAGCTGTTTTTT. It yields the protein CASSLRGGELFF.

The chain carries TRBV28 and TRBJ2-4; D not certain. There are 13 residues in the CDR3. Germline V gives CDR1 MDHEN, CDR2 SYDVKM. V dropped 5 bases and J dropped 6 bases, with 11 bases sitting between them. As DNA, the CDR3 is TGTGCCAGCAGTCCTTTGGTTCCAAACATTCAGTACTTC. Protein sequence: CASSPLVPNIQYF.

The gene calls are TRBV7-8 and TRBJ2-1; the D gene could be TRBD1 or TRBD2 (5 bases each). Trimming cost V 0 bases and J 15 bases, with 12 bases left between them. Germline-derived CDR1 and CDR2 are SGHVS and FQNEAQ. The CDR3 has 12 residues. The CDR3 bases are TGTGCCAGCAGCTTAGCCCGGGGCCCGGCGTTCTTC. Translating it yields CASSLARGPAFF.

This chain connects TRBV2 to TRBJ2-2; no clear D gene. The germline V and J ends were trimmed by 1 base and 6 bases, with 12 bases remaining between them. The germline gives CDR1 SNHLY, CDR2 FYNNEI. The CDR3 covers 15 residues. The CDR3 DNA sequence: TGTGCCAGCAGTGAAGACGCAGGTGGGGCCGGGGAGCTGTTTTTT. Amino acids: CASSEDAGGAGELFF.

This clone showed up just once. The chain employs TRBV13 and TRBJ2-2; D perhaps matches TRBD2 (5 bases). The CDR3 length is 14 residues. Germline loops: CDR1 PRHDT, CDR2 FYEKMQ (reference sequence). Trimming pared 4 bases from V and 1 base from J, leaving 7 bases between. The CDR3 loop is CASSWGVNTGELFF. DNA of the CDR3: TGTGCCAGCAGCTGGGGAGTGAACACCGGGGAGCTGTTTTTT.

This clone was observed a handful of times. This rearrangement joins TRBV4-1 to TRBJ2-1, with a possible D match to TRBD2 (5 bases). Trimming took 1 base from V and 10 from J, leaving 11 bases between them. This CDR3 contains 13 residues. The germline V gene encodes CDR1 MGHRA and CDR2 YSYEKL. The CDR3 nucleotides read TGCGCCAGCAGCCAAGTTGAGGGCGGGGAGCAGTTCTTC. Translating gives CASSQVEGGEQFF.

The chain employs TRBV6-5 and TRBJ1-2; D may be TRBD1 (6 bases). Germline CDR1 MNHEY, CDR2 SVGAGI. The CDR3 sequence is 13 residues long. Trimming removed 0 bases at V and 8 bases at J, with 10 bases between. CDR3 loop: CASSYSDRKGYTF. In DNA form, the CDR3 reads TGTGCCAGCAGTTACTCTGACAGGAAAGGCTACACCTTC.

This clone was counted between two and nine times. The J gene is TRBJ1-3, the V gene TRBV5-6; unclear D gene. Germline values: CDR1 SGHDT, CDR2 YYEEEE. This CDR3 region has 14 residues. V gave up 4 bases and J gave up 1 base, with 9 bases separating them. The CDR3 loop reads CASSETPSGNTIYF. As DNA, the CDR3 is TGTGCCAGCAGCGAGACCCCGTCTGGAAACACCATATATTTT.

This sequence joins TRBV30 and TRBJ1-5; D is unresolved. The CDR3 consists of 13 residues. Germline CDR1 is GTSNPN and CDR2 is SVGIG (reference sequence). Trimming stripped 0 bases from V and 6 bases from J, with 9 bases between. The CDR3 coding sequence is TGTGCCTGGAGTGTACGTGGTCTTCAGCCCCAGCATTTT. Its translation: CAWSVRGLQPQHF.

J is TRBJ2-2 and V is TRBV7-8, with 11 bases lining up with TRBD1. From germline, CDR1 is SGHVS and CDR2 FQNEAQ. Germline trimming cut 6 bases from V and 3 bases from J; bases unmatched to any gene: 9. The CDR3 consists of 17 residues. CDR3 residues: CASSWPGQGEDTGELFF. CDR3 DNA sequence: TGTGCCAGCAGTTGGCCGGGACAGGGGGAAGACACCGGGGAGCTGTTTTTT.

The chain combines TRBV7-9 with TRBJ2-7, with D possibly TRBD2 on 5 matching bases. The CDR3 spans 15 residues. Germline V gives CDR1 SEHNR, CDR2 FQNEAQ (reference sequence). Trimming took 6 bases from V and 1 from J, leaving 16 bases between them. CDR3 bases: TGTGCCAGCAGTTCCACCCGGGGTCCTTCCTACGAGCAGTACTTC. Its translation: CASSSTRGPSYEQYF.

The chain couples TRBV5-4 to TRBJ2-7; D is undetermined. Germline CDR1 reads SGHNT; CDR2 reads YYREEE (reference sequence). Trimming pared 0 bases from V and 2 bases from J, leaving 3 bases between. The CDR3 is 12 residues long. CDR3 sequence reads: CASSLDTYEQYF. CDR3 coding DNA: TGTGCCAGCAGCTTGGATACCTACGAGCAGTACTTC.

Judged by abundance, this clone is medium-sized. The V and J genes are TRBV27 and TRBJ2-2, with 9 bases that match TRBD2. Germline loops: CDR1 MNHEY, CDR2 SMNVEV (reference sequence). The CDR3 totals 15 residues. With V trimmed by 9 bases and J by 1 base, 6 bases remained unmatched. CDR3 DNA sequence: TGTGCCAGGAAGCTAGCGGGGAGGAACACCGGGGAGCTGTTTTTT. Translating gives CARKLAGRNTGELFF.

CDR3 coding DNA: TGTGCCAGCAGCTTAGAAGATGAAGAGACCCAGTACTTC. It yields the protein CASSLEDEETQYF. The chain combines TRBV11-1 with TRBJ2-5; the D is unclear. CDR1 and CDR2 (germline): SGHAT, FQDESV (reference sequence). The CDR3 is 13 amino acids. V gave up 1 base and J gave up 3 bases, with 6 bases separating them.

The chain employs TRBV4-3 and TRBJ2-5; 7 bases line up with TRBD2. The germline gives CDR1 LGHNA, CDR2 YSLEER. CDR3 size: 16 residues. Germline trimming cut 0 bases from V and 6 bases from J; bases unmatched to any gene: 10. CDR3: CASSQEYGGRGKTQYF. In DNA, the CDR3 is TGCGCCAGCAGCCAAGAATACGGGGGGAGAGGCAAGACCCAGTACTTC.

The CDR3 DNA reads TGTGCCAGCAGCCCCACAGCAGGAGCGGGGGGGAAGACCCAGTACTTC. This codes for CASSPTAGAGGKTQYF. The chain joins TRBV5-4 to TRBJ2-5; 10 bases are shared with TRBD2. CDR3 length: 16 residues. The V gene's germline CDR1 is SGHNT and CDR2 YYREEE (reference sequence). V was clipped by 4 bases and J by 6 bases; unmatched bases: 12.

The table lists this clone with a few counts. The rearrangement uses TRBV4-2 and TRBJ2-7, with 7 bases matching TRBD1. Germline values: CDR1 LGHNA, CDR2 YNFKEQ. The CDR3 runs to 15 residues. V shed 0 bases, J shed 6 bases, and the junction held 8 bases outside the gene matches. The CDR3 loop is CASSQDNRGIAEQYF. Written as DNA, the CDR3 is TGTGCCAGCAGCCAAGATAACAGGGGAATAGCCGAGCAGTACTTC.

As DNA, the CDR3 is TGCGCCAGCAGTCCGGACATTAACTATGGCTACACCTTC. It yields the protein CASSPDINYGYTF. The chain combines TRBV10-1 with TRBJ1-2; weak D call: TRBD1 (5 bases). Germline CDR1 reads WNHNN; CDR2 reads SYGVQD (reference sequence). V dropped 5 bases and J dropped 1 base, with 8 bases sitting between them. This CDR3 is 13 amino acids long.

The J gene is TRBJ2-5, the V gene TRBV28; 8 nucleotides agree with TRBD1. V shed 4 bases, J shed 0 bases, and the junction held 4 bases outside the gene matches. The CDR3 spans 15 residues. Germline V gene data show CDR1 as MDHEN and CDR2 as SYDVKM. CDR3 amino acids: CASSSKDRDQETQYF. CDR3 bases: TGTGCCAGCAGTTCGAAGGACAGGGACCAAGAGACCCAGTACTTC. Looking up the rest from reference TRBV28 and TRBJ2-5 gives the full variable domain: DVKVTQSSRYLVKRTGEKVFLECVQDMDHENMFWYRQDPGLGLRLIYFSYDVKMKEKGDIPEGYSVSREKKERFSLILESASTNQTSMYLCASSSKDRDQETQYFGPGTRLLVL.

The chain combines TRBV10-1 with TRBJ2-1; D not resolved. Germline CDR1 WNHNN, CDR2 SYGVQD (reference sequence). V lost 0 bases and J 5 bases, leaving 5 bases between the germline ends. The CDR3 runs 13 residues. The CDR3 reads CASSESYDNEQFF. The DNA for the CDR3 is TGCGCCAGCAGTGAGTCGTACGACAATGAGCAGTTCTTC.

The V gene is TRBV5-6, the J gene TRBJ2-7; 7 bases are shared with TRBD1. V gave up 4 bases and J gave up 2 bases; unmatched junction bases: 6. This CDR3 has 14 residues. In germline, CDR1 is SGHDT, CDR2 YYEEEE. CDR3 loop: CASSLGQSPYEQYF. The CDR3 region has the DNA TGTGCCAGCAGCCTGGGACAGAGTCCCTACGAGCAGTACTTC. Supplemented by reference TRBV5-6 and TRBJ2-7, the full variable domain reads DAGVTQSPTHLIKTRGQQVTLRCSPKSGHDTVSWYQQALGQGPQFIFQYYEEEERQRGNFPDRFSGHQFPNYSSELNVNALLLGDSALYLCASSLGQSPYEQYFGPGTRLTVT.